This TCR beta chain stems from a study of shared clonotypes between healthy human individuals (dated by TCRdb to the early 2020s). In the study overall: A few men and a couple of women, aged 18 to 49 years, made up the cohort. Per donor, three plates each were used for CD4 naive and CD4 memory, two for CD8 naive, and one for CD8 memory. Between about 0.94 and 8.9 billion PBMCs per donor were obtained by leukapheresis. To estimate repertoire size and how much clonotype sharing occurs between individuals, the study deeply sequenced the blood TCR repertoires of roughly 5 healthy adults. Libraries were prepared and TCR repertoires were sequenced by different laboratories using diverse techniques, in order to increase sequencing depth and limit assay-specific biases.

This clone was counted once. Its antigen remains undetermined. The sample holds no much larger clone one base away, and base qualities are not on file. TCR CDR3 regions were amplified from genomic DNA by multiplex PCR using the deep immunoSEQ assay. For each cell subset, the extracted genomic DNA was distributed evenly across all wells of several immunoSEQ 96-well plates, and each plate served as one replicate. For sorted subsets, 150 to 250 ng genomic DNA, equal to some 30,000 T cell genomes, was loaded into each replicate PCR. Purified libraries were quantified with a Qubit 3.0 fluorometer, sized on a Bioanalyzer 2100, and re-quantified with the KAPA Library Quantification kit. Every immunoSEQ 96-well plate was sequenced on a dedicated single-read 150-cycle Illumina NextSeq 550 flow cell. In the original analysis: The immunoSEQ output contained only junctional sequences without quality scores, so filtering could not match that applied to full-length reads. To assign V/J genes and CDR3, sequences were annotated against IMGT germline references using PyIR, a Python wrapper for IgBLAST v1.9. Any read was removed if the V/J assignment was weak (E-value above 1e-6), the CDR3 was missing, or the read contained stop codons, out-of-frame junctions, or ambiguous translated residues. V3J clonotypes were defined as sequences sharing the same inferred V gene, J gene, and CDR3 amino acid sequence. Percentage overlap between repertoires was calculated by dividing the number of shared unique clonotypes by the size of the smaller repertoire. RTK rarefaction, the Chao1 estimator, and Recon v2.1 estimates of unobserved clonotypes were used to assess repertoire richness. OLGA was used to compute generation probabilities for all TCRbeta clonotypes that the gDNA method yielded from a few donors. The source is immuneACCESS, and TCRdb retained only in-frame sequences with V and J called. Part of the clones is not carried over; for the studies checked, unresolved V genes explain less than half of this, and the remainder is unexplained. The V and J calls and clone size come from that table; D and trimming were worked out from the DNA. Recorded for this sample are over a million clones; about 98% of them occurred a single time. The leading ten clones occupy roughly 0.45% of the sample.

What the study reported, not specific to this receptor: Sampling was restricted to blood, and TCR repertoires in tissues likely differ from the TCR repertoires found in blood. Higher generation probabilities were observed for clonotypes shared by all four sorted-subset donors than for non-shared clonotypes. Sharing across several donors was observed for approximately 5% of naive CD4, 3.5% of naive CD8, about 2.3% of memory CD4, and about 0.4% of memory CD8 clonotypes. Because the study included only a small number of donors, the genetic and exposure-history diversity represented was limited. Naive subsets generally had larger estimated clonotype richness than memory subsets. Rarefaction of sorted-subset datasets indicated incomplete sequencing despite the large sequencing depth. Pairwise subsampling indicated that sequencing depth was expected to affect the degree of clonotype sharing among donors.

Healthy HIV-negative adults with no recently reported acute infections or vaccinations were included as donors. Only Caucasian adults living in Nashville, Tennessee, USA were represented among the donors. CD4+ T cells were enriched through magnetic negative selection, after which naive cells were positively selected on CD45RA and the remaining negative fraction served as the memory subset. Blood was obtained by leukapheresis, after which PBMCs were separated by Ficoll-Histopaque density gradient centrifugation and cryopreserved in liquid nitrogen vapor phase. Purity and quantity of every magnetically sorted T cell population were checked by analytical flow cytometry. Genomic DNA was isolated from every sorted fraction and measured by UV absorbance on a Nanodrop 2000c. Counted from cysteine to phenylalanine, this CDR3 has 15 amino acids. Kept here is only the CDR3 DNA, which spans 45 bases and is read in frame from base 1. V and J are truncated by 4 bases and 7 bases respectively, leaving an intervening sequence of 20 bases. CDR1 and CDR2, per the germline V gene, are MNHEY and SVGAGI.

The chain employs TRBV6-5 and TRBJ2-7; too little of a D gene remains to name it. This TCR was recovered from a man younger than 40 in good health. Material: naive CD4+ T cells sorted from blood. The sample's cell subset or site label, in plain terms: CD45RA+ positively selected. The nucleotide sequence is given as TGTGCCAGCAGTTCCGTCGTGGCCCCCCCCAGGGAGCAGTACTTC. Its coded protein is CASSSVVAPPREQYF.